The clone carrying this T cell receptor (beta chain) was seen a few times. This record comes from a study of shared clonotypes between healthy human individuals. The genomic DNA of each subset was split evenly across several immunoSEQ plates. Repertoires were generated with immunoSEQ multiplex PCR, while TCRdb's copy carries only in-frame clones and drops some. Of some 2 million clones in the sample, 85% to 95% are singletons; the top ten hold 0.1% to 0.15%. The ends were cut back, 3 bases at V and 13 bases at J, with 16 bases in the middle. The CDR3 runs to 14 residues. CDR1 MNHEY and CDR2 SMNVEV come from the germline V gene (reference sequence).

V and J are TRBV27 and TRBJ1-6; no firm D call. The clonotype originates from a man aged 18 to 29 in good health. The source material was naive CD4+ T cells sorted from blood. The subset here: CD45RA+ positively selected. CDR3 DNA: TGTGCCAGCAGTTTCCGAGAGGCCGGAGGGCCCCTCCACTTT. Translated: CASSFREAGGPLHF.